This T cell receptor (beta chain) was captured by sequencing in a study of T cell responses to AZD1222 COVID-19 vaccine. The study, taken as a whole, reports: White British people made up most donors, females outnumbered males, and clonal diversity was possibly underestimated.

Germline V CDR1 and CDR2: SGHTA, FQGNSA. V lost 2 bases and J lost 2; bases outside the gene matches: 5. This CDR3 comprises 15 residues. Concerning this clone: The antigen is unknown.

Repertoires were generated with immunoSEQ multiplex PCR, while TCRdb's copy carries only in-frame clones and drops some. The repertoire holds about 140,000 clones, under 95% seen once, with around 2.7% in the top ten. The clonotype originates from an adult in good health. The starting material was peripheral blood, obtained on day 0 of AZD1222 vaccination. The rearrangement joins TRBV7-2 to TRBJ1-2; TRBD1 agrees at 7 bases. The CDR3 sequence is CASSLRVGQNYGYTF. CDR3 nucleotides: TGTGCCAGCAGCTTAAGGGTGGGACAGAACTATGGCTACACCTTC.